The clone carrying this T cell receptor beta chain was recorded at least ten times. Its antigen is unknown. This sample was included in a study of CD8 T cells in ankylosing spondylitis. Regarding the study as a whole: Disease-associated clones were reportedly significantly overrepresented in matched ankylosing spondylitis synovial fluid.

The V end lost 0 bases, the J end lost 2 bases, and 13 bases lay between the germline ends. This CDR3 spans 17 amino acids. The germline V gene encodes CDR1 LGHNA and CDR2 YNFKEQ. Construction of TCR beta libraries was performed using quantitative 5'-RACE with molecular barcodes. TCRdb redid the calling of the 5' RACE reads with MiXCR, one entry per CDR3 protein. This sample has around 210,000 distinct CDR3 sequences, with approximately 8% found just once. The TCR originated in a female donor with ankylosing spondylitis or in good health (not recorded which). The rearrangement links TRBV4-2 to TRBJ2-2; tentative D call: TRBD1 (5 bases). The specimen was blood, either unsorted or a sorted T cell fraction (not recorded which). CDR3 sequence: CASSQDQTDINTGELFF. The CDR3 nucleotides are TGTGCCAGCAGCCAAGATCAAACGGACATAAACACCGGGGAGCTGTTTTTT.